Sequencing of this T cell receptor beta chain was carried out in a study of HIV-infected patients and healthy controls. TCRdb used MiXCR to reprocess the 5' RACE reads, holding one entry per CDR3 protein. Found here are 50,000 to 80,000 distinct CDR3 sequences, roughly 19% of them singletons; the top ten hold more than 1.4%. CDR1 and CDR2 (germline): SEHNR, FQNEAQ (reference sequence). This CDR3 has 11 amino acids. V was shortened by 3 bases and J by 8 bases, with 7 bases between the two germline ends. This clonotype was seen many times. This sequence originates from a human donor in good health. The sequenced sample consisted of CD4+ T cells from blood. The chain uses TRBV7-9 and TRBJ1-1; D is unclear. This chain's CDR3 is CASSLKREAFF. The CDR3 DNA reads TGTGCCAGCAGCTTGAAGAGGGAAGCTTTCTTT.